These T cell receptor beta chains were read from a single sample in a study of blood T cell repertoires in COVID-19. Assay used: immunoSEQ multiplex PCR; TCRdb lists only in-frame clones, some missing. The repertoire holds a few hundred thousand clones, roughly 90% seen once, with about 4.5% in the top ten. Sequencing was performed on PBMCs or T cells enriched from blood (not recorded which). Every receptor here comes from a woman aged 18 to 35 with acute COVID-19. CDR3s include the opening cysteine and the closing phenylalanine or tryptophan. The order of the fields is J gene, D gene, clone size, V gene, CDR3 protein, CDR3 DNA. A D gene is named only where the DNA matches it firmly. Clone size is stated in some rows and not others, as once, few, many or a class when expanded.

TRBJ1-2 . . TRBV28 CASRQTTTGTGYTF TGTGCCAGCAGACAAACTACTACAGGGACAGGCTACACCTTC
TRBJ1-2 . . TRBV21-1 CASSKERSGYTF TGTGCCAGCAGCAAAGAGCGTAGTGGCTACACCTTC
TRBJ2-6 TRBD1 . TRBV5-1 CASSLWTGSGANVLTF TGCGCCAGCAGCTTGTGGACAGGGTCTGGGGCCAACGTCCTGACTTTC
TRBJ2-7 . . TRBV28 CASKGFQWDEQYF TGTGCCAGCAAGGGGTTCCAGTGGGACGAGCAGTACTTC
TRBJ2-7 . few TRBV6-9 CASRGYGASYEQYF TGTGCCAGCAGAGGCTACGGAGCATCCTACGAGCAGTACTTC
TRBJ1-2 . . TRBV5-6 CASSTRRNYGYTF TGTGCCAGCAGCACACGGAGGAACTATGGCTACACCTTC
TRBJ1-2 . . TRBV28 CGTVARTNYGYTF TGTGGGACAGTCGCCAGAACGAACTATGGCTACACCTTC
TRBJ2-2 TRBD2 once TRBV7-2 CASSLLAGGGTGELFF TGTGCCAGCAGCTTATTAGCGGGAGGGGGAACCGGGGAGCTGTTTTTT
TRBJ2-7 . . TRBV18 CASSPPSLYEQYF TGTGCCAGCTCACCACCGAGCCTCTACGAGCAGTACTTC
TRBJ1-5 . . TRBV28 CASSVPQGWNQPQHF TGTGCCAGCAGTGTACCACAGGGATGGAATCAGCCCCAGCATTTT
TRBJ2-7 TRBD1 . TRBV6-5 CASSYRQGYEQYF TGTGCCAGCAGTTACAGACAGGGCTACGAGCAGTACTTC
TRBJ1-1 . . TRBV5-1 CASSPAGSTAYTEAFF TGCGCCAGCAGCCCTGCGGGGTCGACCGCTTACACTGAAGCTTTCTTT
TRBJ2-1 . . TRBV10-3 CAIGVGGEQFF TGTGCCATCGGAGTGGGAGGTGAGCAGTTCTTC
TRBJ1-1 . . TRBV19 CASSIGPGNTEAFF TGTGCCAGTAGTATAGGTCCGGGGAACACTGAAGCTTTCTTT
TRBJ1-1 . . TRBV28 CASKLNTEAFF TGTGCCAGTAAATTGAACACTGAAGCTTTCTTT
TRBJ1-1 . few TRBV6-1 CASSETPGHLVNTEAFF TGTGCCAGCAGTGAAACACCGGGACACCTCGTGAACACTGAAGCTTTCTTT
TRBJ2-1 TRBD2 . TRBV19 CASSIRGGRAFNEQFF TGTGCCAGTAGTATAAGGGGCGGGAGGGCCTTTAATGAGCAGTTCTTC
TRBJ2-1 TRBD2 . TRBV4-1 CASSLTTSGREWYNEQFF TGCGCCAGCAGCCTAACCACTAGCGGGAGGGAATGGTACAATGAGCAGTTCTTC
TRBJ1-2 . . TRBV27 CASSLGARGDGYTF TGTGCCAGCAGTTTAGGCGCCCGGGGAGATGGCTACACCTTC
TRBJ1-6 TRBD1 . TRBV28 CASRGTDNSPLHF TGTGCCAGCAGGGGGACAGATAATTCACCCCTCCACTTT
TRBJ2-1 . . TRBV7-8 CASSHGTAHNEQFF TGTGCCAGCAGCCACGGGACTGCCCACAATGAGCAGTTCTTC
TRBJ1-1 . . TRBV27 CASKGGAGLNTEAFF TGTGCCAGCAAAGGAGGGGCAGGGTTGAACACTGAAGCTTTCTTT
TRBJ2-7 . . TRBV28 CASRLPGSSYEQYF TGTGCCAGCAGGCTCCCTGGGAGCTCCTACGAGCAGTACTTC
TRBJ2-7 TRBD2 . TRBV28 CASRATSLYEQYF TGTGCCAGCAGGGCGACTAGCCTCTACGAGCAGTACTTC
TRBJ2-7 TRBD2 . TRBV12-3/TRBV12-4 CASSFERDYEQYF TGTGCCAGCAGTTTCGAGCGGGACTACGAGCAGTACTTC
TRBJ1-1 . . TRBV27 CASSLKGVPQAFF TGTGCCAGCAGTTTGAAGGGGGTCCCCCAAGCTTTCTTT